This T cell receptor (beta chain) derives from a study of blood T cells in healthy people across ages. This clonotype was seen more than once but under ten times. The target antigen is unknown. Using a J-beta primer mix together with a sample-barcoded 5' primer, a second PCR was run for roughly 6 to 12 cycles. A tag from a template-switch adaptor with 12 random nucleotides marked each cDNA molecule. TCRdb re-analysed the 5' RACE reads in MiXCR, keeping a single row per CDR3 protein. The profile shows about 640,000 distinct CDR3 sequences, under 70% of them singletons. Overall study results and limits: Diversity was estimated from one million T cells, and these estimates were considered underestimates. Unknown donor CMV status possibly confounded expanded clonotype changes.

The specimen sequenced was blood. The sequence was obtained from a man between 60 and 70 years old in good health.

CDR3 bases: TGCGCCAGCAGCTTGGCTCCCTCCTTTATTGAGACCCAGTACTTC. It yields the protein CASSLAPSFIETQYF. J is TRBJ2-5 and V is TRBV5-1; no firm D call. CDR1 is SGHRS, CDR2 YFSETQ, per germline. The CDR3 is made up of 15 amino acids. V lost 0 bases, J lost 5 bases, and 14 bases lay in between.